Each of the 24 T cell receptor beta chains below was sequenced from the same sample in a study of breast tumors, draining lymph nodes, adjacent tissues. One entry per CDR3 protein results from TCRdb running MiXCR on the multiplex PCR reads. The repertoire has more than 85,000 distinct CDR3 sequences, approximately 21% of them found once; the top ten carry roughly 1.2%. Axillary draining lymph nodes of breast cancer patients supplied the node samples. The sequenced sample was axillary lymph node tissue. These receptors were collected from a female donor with breast cancer. Some clones in this sample may be carry-over from other donors' samples.

This clonotype was counted ten times or more. The rearrangement links TRBV4-2 to TRBJ2-3; 8 nucleotides match TRBD2. The CDR3 consists of 15 residues. V trimming: 0 bases; J trimming: 8 bases; junction bases outside the gene matches: 7. Germline assignment: CDR1 LGHNA and CDR2 YNFKEQ. CDR3 sequence (DNA): TGTGCCAGCAGCCAAGAGTCTAGCGGGCCTGGTACGCAGTATTTT. Translated, it gives CASSQESSGPGTQYF.

The chain has TRBV5-4 and TRBJ2-3; TRBD1 might be the D (7 bases). Germline CDR1 SGHNT, CDR2 YYREEE (reference sequence). V was clipped by 1 base and J by 4 bases, with 13 bases between them. The CDR3 runs 15 residues. The CDR3 protein is CASSLSTGEADTQYF. CDR3 coding DNA: TGTGCCAGCAGCTTGTCCACAGGGGAGGCAGATACGCAGTATTTT.

This clonotype was seen repeatedly, ten times or more. This chain joins TRBV5-1 and TRBJ2-1; D tentatively fits TRBD1 or TRBD2 (6 bases each). V was trimmed by 4 bases and J by 1 base, leaving 12 bases between them. This CDR3 spans 15 amino acids. CDR1 is SGHRS, CDR2 YFSETQ, per germline. CDR3: CASSPRGASYNEQFF. CDR3 in DNA: TGCGCCAGCAGCCCTAGGGGGGCGTCCTACAATGAGCAGTTCTTC.

At least ten counts were recorded for this clonotype. The chain has TRBV29-1 and TRBJ2-3; D ambiguous. Germline V gives CDR1 SQVTM, CDR2 ANQGSEA. This CDR3 has 12 amino acids. V was clipped by 4 bases and J by 2 bases, with 7 bases between them. The CDR3 bases are TGCAGCGTTGGTCTCTACACAGATACGCAGTATTTT. It is translated as CSVGLYTDTQYF.

On this clonotype itself: A much more abundant neighbour one base away suggests this may be a read error. The chain links TRBV5-4 to TRBJ2-2; 7 nucleotides align to TRBD2. The CDR3 is 18 residues long. Germline V gives CDR1 SGHNT, CDR2 YYREEE (reference sequence). CDR3 protein: CASSLVVRAGEYTGELSF. CDR3 DNA sequence: TGTGCCAGCAGCTTGGTGGTTCGGGCGGGAGAGTACACCGGGGAGCTGTCTTTT.

This clonotype was observed a few times. V usage is TRBV27 and J usage is TRBJ2-1; no clear D. Between the trimmed V and J ends, which lost 4 bases and 6 bases, there was a span of 13 bases. Looked up from germline, CDR1 is MNHEY and CDR2 is SMNVEV (reference sequence). CDR3 length: 14 residues. The CDR3 DNA sequence: TGTGCCAGCAGTTCAACCGGACGGCTCAATGAGCAGTTCTTC. This sequence encodes CASSSTGRLNEQFF.

In this sample, this clonotype turned up once. The chain employs TRBV25-1 and TRBJ2-7; either TRBD1 or TRBD2 may fit D (5 bases each). Germline loops: CDR1 MGHDK, CDR2 SYGVNS. Trimming left V 4 bases short and J 3 bases short, with 22 bases between. The length of the CDR3 is 17 residues. In nucleotides, the CDR3 is TGTGCCAGCAGTGCCCTCGGTGGGGGTAGGAGAGACTACGAGCAGTACTTC. Amino acid sequence: CASSALGGGRRDYEQYF.

There are many counts of this clonotype. The rearrangement links TRBV9 to TRBJ2-2; tentative D call: TRBD1 (6 bases). The CDR3 length is 15 residues. Trimming removed 4 bases from V and 1 base from J, with 11 bases in between. Germline V gene data show CDR1 as SGDLS and CDR2 as YYNGEE. DNA for the CDR3: TGTGCCAGCAGCCTCCAGGGGAGGAACACCGGGGAGCTGTTTTTT. Its protein product is CASSLQGRNTGELFF. The complete variable domain, with remaining parts taken from reference TRBV9 and TRBJ2-2, reads DSGVTQTPKHLITATGQRVTLRCSPRSGDLSVYWYQQSLDQGLQFLIQYYNGEERAKGNILERFSAQQFPDLHSELNLSSLELGDSALYFCASSLQGRNTGELFFGEGSRLTVL.

With respect to this clonotype: This clone may be a read error of a much larger clone one base away. The rearrangement links TRBV20-1 to TRBJ1-4; D gene uncertain. Germline V gene sequence: CDR1 DFQATT, CDR2 SNEGSKA (reference sequence). V shed 1 base and J shed 4 bases, with 10 bases lying between them. CDR3 length equals 14 residues. The CDR3 sequence is CSARGGSYNEKLFF. The CDR3 region has the DNA TGCAGTGCTAGAGGTGGTAGTTATAATGAAAAACTGTTTTTT.

The chain carries TRBV7-3 and TRBJ2-2; 8 positions agree with TRBD2. CDR1 SGHTA and CDR2 FQGTGA come from the germline V gene. With 1 base clipped from V and 2 bases from J, the junction kept 15 bases outside the gene matches. The CDR3 sequence is 20 residues long. The CDR3, as DNA: TGTGCCAGCAGCTTAAATGGGTTGGTAGGAACTAGCGGCAACACCGGGGAGCTGTTTTTT. Amino acid sequence: CASSLNGLVGTSGNTGELFF.

This clonotype was observed a single time. A clone one base away is much larger, so this may be a read error. The chain combines TRBV7-8 with TRBJ1-2; D may be TRBD1 (5 bases). The CDR3 sequence is 15 residues long. The germline CDR1 and CDR2 sequences are SGHVS and FQNEAQ. The V and J ends lost 5 bases and 5 bases respectively, with 18 bases between them. The CDR3 sequence: CASSRLSGGEYGYTF. In DNA form, the CDR3 reads TGTGCCAGCAGCCGACTCAGTGGGGGTGAATATGGCTACACCTTC.

In this sample, this clonotype turned up many times. This rearrangement joins TRBV7-2 to TRBJ1-2, with D unresolved. Trimming cost V 1 base and J 7 bases, with 7 bases left between them. The CDR3 length is 12 residues. Germline CDR1 is SGHTA and CDR2 is FQGNSA. The CDR3 region has the DNA TGTGCCAGCAGCTTAGGGTCGTCTGGCTACACCTTC. This translates into CASSLGSSGYTF. The full variable domain, with the rest looked up from reference TRBV7-2 and TRBJ1-2, is GAGVSQSPSNKVTEKGKDVELRCDPISGHTALYWYRQSLGQGLEFLIYFQGNSAPDKSGLPSDRFSAERTGGSVSTLTIQRTQQEDSAVYLCASSLGSSGYTFGSGTRLTVV.

Comment on this clonotype: A much bigger clone sits one base away, suggesting this may be a read error. CDR3 DNA: TGTGCCAGCAGCTTAGCGGCCGGGGATGAGCAGTTCTTC. As protein: CASSLAAGDEQFF. V is TRBV7-9 and J is TRBJ2-1; tentative D call: TRBD2 (5 bases). The CDR3 is 13 residues long. Germline V CDR1 and CDR2: SEHNR, FQNEAQ (reference sequence). V gave up 0 bases and J gave up 8 bases, with 8 bases separating them.

This clonotype was observed at least ten times. The chain joins TRBV20-1 to TRBJ1-5; the match to TRBD1 covers 8 bases. The CDR3 has 12 amino acids. Germline V CDR1 and CDR2: DFQATT, SNEGSKA (reference sequence). J gave up 5 bases and V 6 bases, and 3 bases lay outside the gene matches. The CDR3 bases are TGCAGTGCAGAGACAGGGGATCAGCCCCAGCATTTT. Its translation: CSAETGDQPQHF.

This clonotype was observed at least ten times. The gene calls are TRBV12-3 or TRBV12-4 and TRBJ1-5; 7 bases are shared with TRBD1. The V and J ends lost 8 bases and 2 bases, in that order; junction bases with no gene match: 6. The CDR3 loop spans 14 amino acids. CDR3 protein: CASDTGVGNQPQHF. The DNA for the CDR3 is TGTGCCAGCGACACAGGGGTTGGCAATCAGCCCCAGCATTTT.

This clonotype was seen ten or more times. This rearrangement joins TRBV15 to TRBJ1-2, with D hard to call. CDR1 is LNHNV, CDR2 YYDKDF, per germline (reference sequence). Trimming left V 5 bases short and J 3 bases short, with 7 bases between. The CDR3 extends over 12 amino acids. CDR3 loop: CATSRSDYGYTF. CDR3 in DNA: TGTGCCACCAGCCGGTCAGACTATGGCTACACCTTC.

This clonotype was counted at least ten times. The J gene is TRBJ1-2, the V gene TRBV10-3; the match to TRBD1 covers 7 bases. Per the germline V gene, CDR1 is ENHRY and CDR2 is SYGVKD. Losses at the gene ends were 7 bases for V and 3 bases for J; bases not matched to a gene: 8. There are 14 residues in the CDR3. In DNA form, the CDR3 reads TGTGCCATCATGACCAGGGGGGGTGACTATGGCTACACCTTC. This gives the protein CAIMTRGGDYGYTF.

This clonotype showed up many times. This chain connects TRBV5-1 to TRBJ2-7; D is perhaps TRBD1 (5 bases). The CDR3 is 12 residues long. Trimming shortened V by 2 bases and J by 5 bases, and 8 bases separated the two germline ends. The germline gives CDR1 SGHRS, CDR2 YFSETQ. CDR3: CASSFGANEQYF. The CDR3 DNA follows: TGCGCCAGCAGCTTTGGGGCTAACGAGCAGTACTTC.

In its sample, this clonotype was seen many times. The V call is TRBV5-1, the J call TRBJ2-7; 9 bases match TRBD1. After removal of 0 bases from V and 3 bases from J, the junction contained 4 bases not matched to a gene. CDR1 and CDR2 from the germline V gene are SGHRS and YFSETQ. This CDR3 comprises 15 residues. CDR3 protein: CASSLGGTGNYEQYF. The CDR3 nucleotides read TGCGCCAGCAGCTTGGGGGGGACAGGGAACTACGAGCAGTACTTC. Supplemented by reference TRBV5-1 and TRBJ2-7, the full variable domain reads KAGVTQTPRYLIKTRGQQVTLSCSPISGHRSVSWYQQTPGQGLQFLFEYFSETQRNKGNFPGRFSGRQFSNSRSEMNVSTLELGDSALYLCASSLGGTGNYEQYFGPGTRLTVT.

This clonotype occurred a few times. This may come from a read error, since a much larger clone is one base off. The chain couples TRBV6-1 to TRBJ2-7, with 7 bases identical to TRBD1. The V and J ends lost 4 bases and 0 bases, in that order; junction bases with no gene match: 9. The CDR3 is 16 residues long. Germline CDR1 MNHNS, CDR2 SASEGT. The CDR3 is CASSGYQGTDSYEQYF. CDR3 nucleotides: TGTGCCAGCAGTGGTTATCAGGGGACAGACTCCTACGAGCAGTACTTC.

This clonotype was recorded a few times. The chain uses TRBV9 and TRBJ2-2; tentatively, D is TRBD1 or TRBD2 (5 bases each). The CDR3 extends over 15 amino acids. Germline V gene sequence: CDR1 SGDLS, CDR2 YYNGEE. V lost 5 bases and J lost 3, with 14 bases in between. The DNA of the CDR3 is TGTGCCAGCAGACCAGGGAGTTTGGACACCGGGGAGCTGTTTTTT. Amino acids: CASRPGSLDTGELFF.

This clonotype has a count of ten or more. The chain is built from TRBV7-6 and TRBJ2-5; D is undetermined. Germline values: CDR1 SGHVS, CDR2 FNYEAQ. This CDR3 has 13 amino acids. Trimming shortened V by 2 bases and J by 2 bases, and 6 bases separated the two germline ends. The CDR3 loop reads CASSLLPQETQYF. CDR3 nucleotides: TGTGCCAGCAGCTTATTACCTCAAGAGACCCAGTACTTC.

The CDR3 sequence: CASSLAPGTSGSGANVLTF. CDR3 nucleotides: TGTGCCAGCAGCCTAGCCCCCGGGACTAGCGGCTCTGGGGCCAACGTCCTGACTTTC. V and J are TRBV7-3 and TRBJ2-6, with TRBD2 identical over 11 bases. Germline CDR1 and CDR2: SGHTA and FQGTGA. This CDR3 contains 19 residues. V lost 5 bases and J lost 0; bases outside the gene matches: 9.

This clonotype has ten or more counts. This sequence joins TRBV29-1 and TRBJ2-5, with D maybe TRBD2 (6 bases). Germline V CDR1 and CDR2: SQVTM, ANQGSEA. This CDR3 region has 12 residues. Trimming took off 4 bases at V and 2 bases at J, with 8 bases between the two ends. The CDR3 here is CSVAAGQETQYF. The CDR3 bases are TGCAGCGTTGCGGCGGGACAAGAGACCCAGTACTTC. The full variable domain, with the rest looked up from reference TRBV29-1 and TRBJ2-5, is SAVISQKPSRDICQRGTSLTIQCQVDSQVTMMFWYRQQPGQSLTLIATANQGSEATYESGFVIDKFPISRPNLTFSTLTVSNMSPEDSSIYLCSVAAGQETQYFGPGTRLLVL.